A selection of T cell receptor beta chains follows, all from one sample in a study of T cell repertoires in cytomegalovirus infection. What these receptors recognize is not known. In TCRdb, the reads were re-called with MiXCR into one record per CDR3 protein. The repertoire consists of 100,000 to 120,000 distinct CDR3 sequences, with under 35% occurring once and the leading ten covering around 41%. The sequencing here drew on CD8+ T cells from cultured PBMCs, taken from culture after CMV antigen stimulation. The receptors here all came from a human donor in good health (CMV status not recorded). Some clones in this sample may be carry-over from other donors' samples. CDR3s include the opening cysteine and the closing phenylalanine or tryptophan. A D gene is named only where the DNA matches it firmly. Size tells how often a clone was seen (once, few, many) or the class of an expanded clone, and some rows leave it out.

J: TRBJ1-4
D: NA
length: 13
V: TRBV13
size: NA
CDR3: CASSLGPGEKLFF
DNA: TGTGCCAGCAGCTTAGGCCCGGGAGAAAAACTGTTTTTT

J: TRBJ1-5
D: TRBD1
length: 18
V: TRBV10-3
size: many
CDR3: CAISESLQGVWDNQPQHF
DNA: TGTGCCATCAGTGAGTCGCTACAGGGGGTTTGGGACAATCAGCCCCAGCATTTT

J: TRBJ2-2
D: TRBD2
length: 14
V: TRBV12-3/TRBV12-4
size: once
CDR3: CASRSGGASGELFF
DNA: TGTGCCAGCAGGAGCGGGGGGGCGTCCGGGGAGCTGTTTTTT

J: TRBJ2-7
D: TRBD2
length: 18
V: TRBV7-2
size: many
CDR3: CASSFLGAGTSGTYEQYF
DNA: TGTGCCAGCAGCTTCCTTGGGGCCGGGACTAGCGGAACCTACGAGCAGTACTTC

J: TRBJ2-1
D: NA
length: 16
V: TRBV28
size: few
CDR3: CASSPVAVTSYNEQFF
DNA: TGTGCCAGCAGTCCTGTGGCAGTAACCTCCTACAATGAGCAGTTCTTC

J: TRBJ2-7
D: NA
length: 17
V: TRBV2
size: NA
CDR3: CASSERPASLSSYEQYF
DNA: TGTGCCAGCAGTGAACGGCCGGCCAGCTTGAGCTCCTACGAGCAGTACTTC

J: TRBJ2-1
D: NA
length: 14
V: TRBV6-2/TRBV6-3
size: few
CDR3: CASRRGGTWNEQFF
DNA: TGTGCCAGCAGAAGGGGGGGTACGTGGAATGAGCAGTTCTTC

J: TRBJ1-6
D: NA
length: 16
V: TRBV7-2
size: NA
CDR3: CASSLARLPYNSPLHF
DNA: TGTGCCAGCAGCTTAGCCCGCCTACCCTATAATTCACCCCTCCACTTT

J: TRBJ1-1
D: NA
length: 12
V: TRBV7-4
size: few
CDR3: CASSFEGTEAFF
DNA: TGTGCCAGCAGCTTCGAGGGGACTGAAGCTTTCTTT

J: TRBJ2-7
D: NA
length: 17
V: TRBV27
size: few
CDR3: CASSFRGGMVNSYEQYF
DNA: TGTGCCAGCAGTTTTCGGGGCGGGATGGTAAACTCCTACGAGCAGTACTTC

J: TRBJ2-1
D: NA
length: 13
V: TRBV28
size: NA
CDR3: CASSSPEGDEQFF
DNA: TGTGCCAGCAGTTCTCCAGAAGGCGATGAGCAGTTCTTC

J: TRBJ2-7
D: NA
length: 16
V: TRBV6-5
size: NA
CDR3: CASSYARTALTYEQYF
DNA: TGTGCCAGCAGTTACGCTAGGACAGCTTTAACCTACGAGCAGTACTTC

J: TRBJ2-7
D: NA
length: 13
V: TRBV6-5
size: few
CDR3: CASSYSNRDAQYF
DNA: TGTGCCAGCAGTTACTCGAATCGGGACGCGCAGTACTTC

J: TRBJ2-7
D: NA
length: 16
V: TRBV7-9
size: few
CDR3: CASSLGVGHSPYEQYF
DNA: TGTGCCAGCAGCTTAGGGGTAGGCCATAGCCCCTACGAGCAGTACTTC

J: TRBJ2-1
D: NA
length: 15
V: TRBV27
size: NA
CDR3: CASRADRSSYNEQFF
DNA: TGTGCCAGCAGAGCAGACAGGAGCTCCTACAATGAGCAGTTCTTC

J: TRBJ1-5
D: NA
length: 17
V: TRBV6-6
size: NA
CDR3: CASSPSRQAYSNQPQHF
DNA: TGTGCCAGCAGTCCTTCCCGACAGGCCTATAGCAATCAGCCCCAGCATTTT

J: TRBJ1-5
D: NA
length: 15
V: TRBV19
size: many
CDR3: CASSFEQVLNQPQHF
DNA: TGTGCCAGTAGCTTTGAACAGGTCCTCAATCAGCCCCAGCATTTT

J: TRBJ1-5
D: TRBD1
length: 14
V: TRBV6-5
size: NA
CDR3: CASSFYRGDQPQHF
DNA: TGTGCCAGCAGTTTCTACAGGGGGGATCAGCCCCAGCATTTT

J: TRBJ2-1
D: NA
length: 11
V: TRBV29-1
size: NA
CDR3: CSVSQGSEQFF
DNA: TGCAGCGTCTCCCAGGGTAGTGAGCAGTTCTTC

J: TRBJ1-2
D: NA
length: 12
V: TRBV24-1
size: NA
CDR3: CATSYKDDSSTF
DNA: TGTGCCACCAGCTACAAGGACGACTCGTCCACCTTC

J: TRBJ2-7
D: NA
length: 16
V: TRBV4-3
size: many
CDR3: CASSHSATGESYEQYF
DNA: TGCGCCAGCAGCCATAGCGCGACAGGTGAATCCTACGAGCAGTACTTC

J: TRBJ2-1
D: TRBD1
length: 19
V: TRBV12-3/TRBV12-4
size: NA
CDR3: CASSFNPRLGTESYNEQFF
DNA: TGTGCCAGCAGTTTCAACCCCCGTCTCGGGACAGAATCCTACAATGAGCAGTTCTTC

J: TRBJ2-1
D: NA
length: 19
V: TRBV9
size: few
CDR3: CASSANVISPGFGKTEQFF
DNA: TGTGCCAGCAGCGCGAATGTTATCTCGCCTGGTTTTGGAAAGACTGAGCAGTTCTTC

J: TRBJ1-1
D: NA
length: 16
V: TRBV19
size: NA
CDR3: CASSSPGTGMNTEAFF
DNA: TGTGCCAGTAGTAGCCCCGGGACGGGAATGAACACTGAAGCTTTCTTT

J: TRBJ2-7
D: TRBD2
length: 16
V: TRBV7-9
size: many
CDR3: CASSWTSGGSWYEQYF
DNA: TGTGCCAGCAGCTGGACTAGCGGGGGATCCTGGTACGAGCAGTACTTC

J: TRBJ1-1
D: NA
length: 15
V: TRBV6-1
size: NA
CDR3: CASIPTTGRGTEAFF
DNA: TGTGCCAGCATTCCTACGACAGGCCGGGGCACTGAAGCTTTCTTT

J: TRBJ2-5
D: NA
length: 15
V: TRBV7-8
size: many
CDR3: CASSSQDGWVETQYF
DNA: TGTGCCAGCAGCTCCCAGGACGGATGGGTAGAGACCCAGTACTTC

J: TRBJ1-2
D: TRBD1
length: 17
V: TRBV7-9
size: many
CDR3: CASALRITGGMEDGYTF
DNA: TGTGCCAGCGCATTAAGGATCACAGGGGGCATGGAGGATGGCTACACCTTC

J: TRBJ2-1
D: NA
length: 15
V: TRBV29-1
size: NA
CDR3: CSVEERASQRYEQFF
DNA: TGCAGCGTTGAAGAAAGGGCTAGCCAGAGGTATGAGCAGTTCTTC

J: TRBJ2-7
D: TRBD1
length: 14
V: TRBV6-5
size: many
CDR3: CASSRQGPAYEQYF
DNA: TGTGCCAGCAGTCGACAGGGGCCTGCGTACGAGCAGTACTTC

J: TRBJ1-1
D: NA
length: 13
V: TRBV12-5
size: few
CDR3: CASGFSANTEAFF
DNA: TGTGCTAGTGGTTTTTCCGCGAACACTGAAGCTTTCTTT

J: TRBJ1-1
D: TRBD1
length: 19
V: TRBV6-6
size: few
CDR3: CASSLLPNRGSGWSAEAFF
DNA: TGTGCCAGCAGTTTACTACCGAACAGGGGTTCCGGGTGGTCAGCTGAAGCTTTCTTT

J: TRBJ2-3
D: TRBD2
length: 16
V: TRBV12-3/TRBV12-4
size: NA
CDR3: CASSFTSGGAPDTQYF
DNA: TGTGCCAGCAGTTTTACTAGCGGGGGGGCCCCAGATACGCAGTATTTT

J: TRBJ1-5
D: NA
length: 14
V: TRBV27
size: NA
CDR3: CASSLSTAGQPQHF
DNA: TGTGCCAGCAGTTTATCCACGGCCGGGCAGCCCCAGCATTTT

J: TRBJ1-2
D: NA
length: 14
V: TRBV7-9
size: NA
CDR3: CASSPLRGTGGYTF
DNA: TGTGCCAGCAGCCCACTACGGGGGACTGGTGGCTACACCTTC

J: TRBJ2-7
D: NA
length: 14
V: TRBV7-2
size: few
CDR3: CASSLGPEVFEQYF
DNA: TGTGCCAGCAGCTTAGGGCCGGAGGTGTTCGAGCAGTACTTC

J: TRBJ1-1
D: NA
length: 16
V: TRBV4-1
size: NA
CDR3: CASSRWTDSMNTEAFF
DNA: TGTGCCAGCAGCCGGTGGACGGACTCTATGAACACTGAAGCTTTCTTT

J: TRBJ1-2
D: TRBD1
length: 14
V: TRBV7-2
size: NA
CDR3: CASSLLQGGAGYTF
DNA: TGTGCCAGCAGCTTACTACAGGGGGGTGCTGGCTACACCTTC

J: TRBJ1-3
D: NA
length: 15
V: TRBV7-8
size: many
CDR3: CASSLSGNSGNTIYF
DNA: TGTGCCAGCAGCTTATCGGGGAACTCTGGAAACACCATATATTTT

J: TRBJ1-4
D: NA
length: 17
V: TRBV27
size: NA
CDR3: CASSMGRAPTTNEKLFF
DNA: TGTGCCAGCAGTATGGGGAGGGCCCCCACAACTAATGAAAAACTGTTTTTT

J: TRBJ2-3
D: NA
length: 15
V: TRBV7-2
size: NA
CDR3: CASSLSMRSGDTQYF
DNA: TGTGCCAGCAGCTTAAGTATGAGATCGGGAGATACGCAGTATTTT

J: TRBJ2-1
D: TRBD2
length: 14
V: TRBV20-1
size: NA
CDR3: CSAERGQDYNEQFF
DNA: TGCAGTGCCGAGCGGGGGCAGGACTACAATGAGCAGTTCTTC

J: TRBJ1-5
D: NA
length: 18
V: TRBV6-5
size: NA
CDR3: CASSYSPSGAGSNQPQHF
DNA: TGTGCCAGCAGTTACTCCCCATCCGGGGCAGGAAGCAATCAGCCCCAGCATTTT

J: TRBJ2-5
D: TRBD2
length: 17
V: TRBV7-6
size: NA
CDR3: CAGSLGGGLAVEETQYF
DNA: TGTGCCGGCAGCTTAGGGGGAGGACTAGCTGTTGAGGAGACCCAGTACTTC

J: TRBJ2-1
D: TRBD2
length: 19
V: TRBV9
size: many
CDR3: CASSSPGLAGTSSYNEQFF
DNA: TGTGCCAGCAGCTCTCCGGGACTAGCGGGGACGAGCTCCTACAATGAGCAGTTCTTC

J: TRBJ1-2
D: TRBD1
length: 15
V: TRBV29-1
size: once
CDR3: CSVEFWGQENYGYTF
DNA: TGCAGCGTTGAATTTTGGGGACAGGAGAACTATGGCTACACCTTC

J: TRBJ2-3
D: TRBD2
length: 16
V: TRBV4-1
size: NA
CDR3: CASSQELAGLTDTQYF
DNA: TGCGCCAGCAGCCAAGAGCTAGCGGGGTTGACAGATACGCAGTATTTT

J: TRBJ1-5
D: TRBD1
length: 14
V: TRBV19
size: NA
CDR3: CASSIGQDNQPQHF
DNA: TGTGCCAGTAGTATCGGACAGGACAATCAGCCCCAGCATTTT

J: TRBJ2-2
D: TRBD2
length: 19
V: TRBV5-4
size: NA
CDR3: CASSPALTSGGLNTGELFF
DNA: TGTGCCAGCAGCCCAGCCCTGACTAGCGGGGGCCTGAACACCGGGGAGCTGTTTTTT

J: TRBJ2-7
D: TRBD2
length: 14
V: TRBV20-1
size: NA
CDR3: CSATRASGVAEQYF
DNA: TGCAGTGCTACACGGGCTAGCGGCGTTGCCGAGCAGTACTTC

J: TRBJ1-3
D: NA
length: 18
V: TRBV6-5
size: NA
CDR3: CASSYSIQPANSGNTIYF
DNA: TGTGCCAGCAGTTACTCGATTCAGCCAGCGAACTCTGGAAACACCATATATTTT

J: TRBJ2-7
D: TRBD1
length: 14
V: TRBV27
size: NA
CDR3: CASSLTTGYYEQYF
DNA: TGTGCCAGCAGTTTAACGACAGGGTACTACGAGCAGTACTTC

J: TRBJ2-5
D: TRBD2
length: 15
V: TRBV7-6
size: few
CDR3: CASSFRSGDQETQYF
DNA: TGTGCCAGCAGCTTCAGAAGCGGGGACCAAGAGACCCAGTACTTC

J: TRBJ2-7
D: NA
length: 16
V: TRBV11-2
size: NA
CDR3: CASSEQGTSIVREQYF
DNA: TGTGCCAGCAGTGAGCAGGGGACGTCTATTGTGAGGGAGCAGTACTTC

J: TRBJ2-1
D: NA
length: 14
V: TRBV20-1
size: few
CDR3: CSARWTDHYNEQFF
DNA: TGCAGTGCTAGATGGACAGACCATTACAATGAGCAGTTCTTC